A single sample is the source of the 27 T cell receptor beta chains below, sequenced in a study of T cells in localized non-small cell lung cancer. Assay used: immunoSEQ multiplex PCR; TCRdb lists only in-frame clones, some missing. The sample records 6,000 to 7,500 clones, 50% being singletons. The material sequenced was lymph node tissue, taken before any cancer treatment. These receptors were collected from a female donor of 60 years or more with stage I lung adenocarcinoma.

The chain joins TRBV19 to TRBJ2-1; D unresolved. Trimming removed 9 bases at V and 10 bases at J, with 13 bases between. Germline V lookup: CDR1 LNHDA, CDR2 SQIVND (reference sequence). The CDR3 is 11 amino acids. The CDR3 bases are TGTGCCAGCCGTGTCGGTAGGGAGCAGTTCTTC. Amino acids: CASRVGREQFF.

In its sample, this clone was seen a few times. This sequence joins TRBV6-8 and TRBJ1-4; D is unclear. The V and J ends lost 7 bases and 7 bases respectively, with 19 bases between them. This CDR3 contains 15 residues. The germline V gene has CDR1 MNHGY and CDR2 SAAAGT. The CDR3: CASKTGVLDGEKLFF. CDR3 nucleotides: TGTGCCAGCAAAACTGGTGTCCTCGACGGTGAAAAACTGTTTTTT.

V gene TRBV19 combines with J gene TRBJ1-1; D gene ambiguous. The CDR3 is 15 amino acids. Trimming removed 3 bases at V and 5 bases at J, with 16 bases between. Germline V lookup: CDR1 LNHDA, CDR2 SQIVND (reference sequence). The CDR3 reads CASSIRETGKTEAFF. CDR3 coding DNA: TGTGCCAGTAGTATTAGGGAGACGGGCAAAACTGAAGCTTTCTTT.

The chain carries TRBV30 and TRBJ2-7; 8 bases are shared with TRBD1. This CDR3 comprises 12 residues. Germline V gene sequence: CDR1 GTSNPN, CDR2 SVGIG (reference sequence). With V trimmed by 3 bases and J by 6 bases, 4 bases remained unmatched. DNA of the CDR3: TGTGCCTGGAGCCGGACAGGGCTCGAGCAGTACTTC. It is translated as CAWSRTGLEQYF.

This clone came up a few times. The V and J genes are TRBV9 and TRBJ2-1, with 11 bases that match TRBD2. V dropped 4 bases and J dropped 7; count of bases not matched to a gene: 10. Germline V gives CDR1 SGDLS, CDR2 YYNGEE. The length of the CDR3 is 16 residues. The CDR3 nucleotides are TGTGCCAGCAGCTCAGGGGGTAGCGGGAGGGGAAATGAGCAGTTCTTC. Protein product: CASSSGGSGRGNEQFF.

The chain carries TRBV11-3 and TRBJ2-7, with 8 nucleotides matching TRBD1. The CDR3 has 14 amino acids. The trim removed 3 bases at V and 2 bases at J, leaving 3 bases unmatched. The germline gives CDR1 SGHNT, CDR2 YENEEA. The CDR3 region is CASSLTDRAYEQYF. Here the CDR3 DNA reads TGTGCCAGCAGCTTGACGGACAGGGCCTACGAGCAGTACTTC.

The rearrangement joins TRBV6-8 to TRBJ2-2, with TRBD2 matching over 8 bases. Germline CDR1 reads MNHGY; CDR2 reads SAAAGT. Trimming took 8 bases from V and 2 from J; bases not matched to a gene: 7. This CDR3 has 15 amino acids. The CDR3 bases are TGTGCCAGCGCCATACTAGCGGCCAACACCGGGGAGCTGTTTTTT. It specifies CASAILAANTGELFF.

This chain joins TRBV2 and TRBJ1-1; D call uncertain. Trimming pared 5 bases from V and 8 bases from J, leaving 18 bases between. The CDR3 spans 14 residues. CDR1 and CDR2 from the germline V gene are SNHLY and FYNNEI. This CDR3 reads CASSLVRGSGEAFF. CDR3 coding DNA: TGTGCCAGCAGTTTAGTAAGAGGCTCGGGAGAAGCTTTCTTT.

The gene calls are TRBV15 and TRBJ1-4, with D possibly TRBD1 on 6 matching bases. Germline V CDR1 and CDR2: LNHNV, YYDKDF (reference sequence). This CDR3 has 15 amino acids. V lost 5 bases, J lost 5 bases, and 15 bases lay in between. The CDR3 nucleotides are TGTGCCACCAGCGGACACTTGGGGGGCAATGAAAAACTGTTTTTT. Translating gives CATSGHLGGNEKLFF. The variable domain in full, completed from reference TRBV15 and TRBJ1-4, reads DAMVIQNPRYQVTQFGKPVTLSCSQTLNHNVMYWYQQKSSQAPKLLFHYYDKDFNNEADTPDNFQSRRPNTSFCFLDIRSPGLGDTAMYLCATSGHLGGNEKLFFGSGTQLSVL.

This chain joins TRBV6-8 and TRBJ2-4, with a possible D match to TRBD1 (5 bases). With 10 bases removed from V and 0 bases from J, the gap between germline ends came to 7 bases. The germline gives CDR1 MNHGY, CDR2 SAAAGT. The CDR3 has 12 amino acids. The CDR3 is CATQGAKNIQYF. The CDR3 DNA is TGTGCCACCCAGGGAGCCAAAAACATTCAGTACTTC.

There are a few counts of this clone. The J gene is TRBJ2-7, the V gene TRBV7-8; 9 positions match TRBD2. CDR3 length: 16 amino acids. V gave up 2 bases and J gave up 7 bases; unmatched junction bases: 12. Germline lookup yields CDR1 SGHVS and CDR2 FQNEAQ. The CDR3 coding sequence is TGTGCCAGCAGCTTACAAAGAGCGGGGGGCCAAGGGGAGCAGTACTTC. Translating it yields CASSLQRAGGQGEQYF.

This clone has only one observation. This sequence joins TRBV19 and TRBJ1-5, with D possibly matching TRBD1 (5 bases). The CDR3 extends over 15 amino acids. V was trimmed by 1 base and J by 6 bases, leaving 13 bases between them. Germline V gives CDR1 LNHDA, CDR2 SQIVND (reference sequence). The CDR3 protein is CASSIVSQGGQPQHF. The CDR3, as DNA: TGTGCCAGTAGTATAGTGTCGCAGGGAGGTCAGCCCCAGCATTTT. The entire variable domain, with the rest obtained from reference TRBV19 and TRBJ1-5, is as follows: DGGITQSPKYLFRKEGQNVTLSCEQNLNHDAMYWYRQDPGQGLRLIYYSQIVNDFQKGDIAEGYSVSREKKESFPLTVTSAQKNPTAFYLCASSIVSQGGQPQHFGDGTRLSIL.

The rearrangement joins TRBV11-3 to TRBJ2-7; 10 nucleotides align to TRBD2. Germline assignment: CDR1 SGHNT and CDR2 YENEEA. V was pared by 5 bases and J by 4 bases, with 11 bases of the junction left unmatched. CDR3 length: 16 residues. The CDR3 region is CASSPLRVAGGYEQYF. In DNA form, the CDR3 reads TGTGCCAGCAGCCCTCTGAGGGTAGCGGGAGGATACGAGCAGTACTTC.

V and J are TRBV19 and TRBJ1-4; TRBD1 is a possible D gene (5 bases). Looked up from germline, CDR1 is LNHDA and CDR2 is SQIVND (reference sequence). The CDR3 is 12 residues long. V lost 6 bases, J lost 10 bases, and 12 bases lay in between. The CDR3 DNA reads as TGTGCCAGTAGCCTGACAGATGGAAAACTGTTTTTT. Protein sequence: CASSLTDGKLFF.

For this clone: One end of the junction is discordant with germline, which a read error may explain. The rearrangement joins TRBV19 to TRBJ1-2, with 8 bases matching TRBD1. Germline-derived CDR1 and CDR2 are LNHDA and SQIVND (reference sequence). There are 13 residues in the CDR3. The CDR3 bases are TGTGCCAGTACTATAATGACAGGGGATGGCTACACCTTC. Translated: CASTIMTGDGYTF. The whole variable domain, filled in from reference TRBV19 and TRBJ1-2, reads DGGITQSPKYLFRKEGQNVTLSCEQNLNHDAMYWYRQDPGQGLRLIYYSQIVNDFQKGDIAEGYSVSREKKESFPLTVTSAQKNPTAFYLCASTIMTGDGYTFGSGTRLTVV.

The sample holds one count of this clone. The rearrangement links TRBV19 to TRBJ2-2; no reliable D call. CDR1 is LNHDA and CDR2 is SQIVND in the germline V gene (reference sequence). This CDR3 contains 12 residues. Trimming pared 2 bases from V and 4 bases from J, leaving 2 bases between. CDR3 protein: CASSIRTGELFF. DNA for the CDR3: TGTGCCAGTAGTATACGCACCGGGGAGCTGTTTTTT.

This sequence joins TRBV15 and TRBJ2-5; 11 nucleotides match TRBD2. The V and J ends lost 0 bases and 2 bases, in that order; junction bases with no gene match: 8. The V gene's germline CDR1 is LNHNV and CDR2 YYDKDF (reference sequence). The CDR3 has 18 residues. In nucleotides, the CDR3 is TGTGCCACCAGCAGAGAAAGAGCTAGCGGGAGGCGGCAAGAGACCCAGTACTTC. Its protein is CATSRERASGRRQETQYF.

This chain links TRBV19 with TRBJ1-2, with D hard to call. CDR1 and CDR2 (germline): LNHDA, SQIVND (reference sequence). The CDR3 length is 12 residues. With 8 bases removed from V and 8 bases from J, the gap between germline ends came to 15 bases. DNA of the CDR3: TGTGCCAGTCTCTTACCTCCTTGGGGCTACACCTTC. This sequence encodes CASLLPPWGYTF.

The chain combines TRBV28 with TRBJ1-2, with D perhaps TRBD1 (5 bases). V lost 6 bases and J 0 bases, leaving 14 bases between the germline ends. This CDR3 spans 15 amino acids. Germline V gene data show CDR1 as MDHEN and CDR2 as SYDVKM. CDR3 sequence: CASSQGRGANYGYTF. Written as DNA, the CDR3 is TGTGCCAGCAGCCAGGGACGGGGAGCTAACTATGGCTACACCTTC.

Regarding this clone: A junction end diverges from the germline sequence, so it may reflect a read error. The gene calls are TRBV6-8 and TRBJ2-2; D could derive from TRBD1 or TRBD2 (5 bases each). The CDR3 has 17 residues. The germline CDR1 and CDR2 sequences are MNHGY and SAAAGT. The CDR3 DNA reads TGTGCCAGCAGTTACTCGACGGGCCAGGGTACCACCGGGGAGCTATTTTTT. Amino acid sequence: CASSYSTGQGTTGELFF.

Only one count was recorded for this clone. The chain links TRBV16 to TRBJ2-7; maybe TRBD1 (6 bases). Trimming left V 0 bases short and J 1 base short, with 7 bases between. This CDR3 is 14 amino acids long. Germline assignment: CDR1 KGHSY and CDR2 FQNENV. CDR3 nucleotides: TGTGCCAGCAGCCAATCACAGGGTTCCTACGAGCAGTACTTC. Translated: CASSQSQGSYEQYF.

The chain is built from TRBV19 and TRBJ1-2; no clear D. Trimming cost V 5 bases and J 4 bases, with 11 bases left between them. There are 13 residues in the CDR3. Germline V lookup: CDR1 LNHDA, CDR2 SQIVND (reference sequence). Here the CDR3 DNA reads TGTGCCAGTAGTCCCCCGCAAGGCTATGGCTACACCTTC. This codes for CASSPPQGYGYTF.

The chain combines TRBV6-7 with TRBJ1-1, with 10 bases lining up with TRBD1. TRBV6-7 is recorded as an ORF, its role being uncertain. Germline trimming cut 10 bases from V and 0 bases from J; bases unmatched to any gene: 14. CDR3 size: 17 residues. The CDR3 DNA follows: TGTGCCACCCTCCGACCGGGACAGGGGATGATGAACACTGAAGCTTTCTTT. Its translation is CATLRPGQGMMNTEAFF.

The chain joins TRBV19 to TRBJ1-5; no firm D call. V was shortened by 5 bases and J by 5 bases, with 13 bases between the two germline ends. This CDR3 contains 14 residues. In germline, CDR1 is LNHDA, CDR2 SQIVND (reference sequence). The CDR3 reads CASSGVGGDQPQHF. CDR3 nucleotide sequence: TGTGCCAGTAGTGGGGTCGGAGGAGATCAGCCCCAGCATTTT. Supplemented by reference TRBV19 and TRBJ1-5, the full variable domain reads DGGITQSPKYLFRKEGQNVTLSCEQNLNHDAMYWYRQDPGQGLRLIYYSQIVNDFQKGDIAEGYSVSREKKESFPLTVTSAQKNPTAFYLCASSGVGGDQPQHFGDGTRLSIL.

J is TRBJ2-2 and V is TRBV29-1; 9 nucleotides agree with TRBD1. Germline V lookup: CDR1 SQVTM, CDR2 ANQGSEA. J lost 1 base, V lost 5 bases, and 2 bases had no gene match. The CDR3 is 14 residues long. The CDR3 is CSVHRGQNTGELFF. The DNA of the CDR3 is TGCAGCGTTCACAGGGGGCAGAACACCGGGGAGCTGTTTTTT.

The CDR3 nucleotides read TGTGCCAGCAGTTTAACCGGGTGGGGGACATACTCCTACAATGAGCAGTTCTTC. It is translated as CASSLTGWGTYSYNEQFF. The V call is TRBV28, the J call TRBJ2-1; D possibly corresponds to TRBD1 (6 bases). V gave up 2 bases and J gave up 0 bases, with 17 bases separating them. Germline lookup yields CDR1 MDHEN and CDR2 SYDVKM. CDR3 length: 18 amino acids.

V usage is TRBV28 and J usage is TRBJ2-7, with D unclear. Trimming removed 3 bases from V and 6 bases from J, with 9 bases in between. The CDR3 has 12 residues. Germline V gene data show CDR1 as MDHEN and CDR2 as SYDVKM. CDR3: CASSFLVGEQYF. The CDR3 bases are TGTGCCAGCAGTTTCTTAGTTGGCGAGCAGTACTTC. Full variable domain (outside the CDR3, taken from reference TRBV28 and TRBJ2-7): DVKVTQSSRYLVKRTGEKVFLECVQDMDHENMFWYRQDPGLGLRLIYFSYDVKMKEKGDIPEGYSVSREKKERFSLILESASTNQTSMYLCASSFLVGEQYFGPGTRLTVT.